The clone carrying this TCR beta chain was picked up many times. No antigen is known for it. Primers included in the PCR were 60 Vbeta and 13 Jbeta primers. The protocol was immunoSEQ multiplex PCR, while the TCRdb copy is restricted to in-frame clones and leaves out a portion. This sample has 70,000 to 95,000 clones, with around 62% found just once. The data were obtained in a study of cytomegalovirus exposure and HLA in healthy donors. Whole-study findings and limits: The study listed 150 to 200 cytomegalovirus-associated TCR beta chains.

The CDR3 is 15 amino acids. V lost 1 base and J 8 bases, leaving 14 bases between the germline ends. The germline gives CDR1 SGHTA, CDR2 FQGNSA. The gene calls are TRBV7-2 and TRBJ1-4, with a tentative D call TRBD1 (6 bases). The receptor comes from a woman aged 25 to 45 in good health and CMV-seropositive. The sample was PBMCs. CDR3 in DNA: TGTGCCAGCAGCTTAGGACCAGGGGTTCAAGAAAAACTGTTTTTT. Its translation: CASSLGPGVQEKLFF.